These 24 T cell receptor beta chains share one sample of origin, sequenced in a study of CD8+CD57+ T cells in acquired aplastic anemia. Investigators profiled TCR beta VDJ and CDR3 from genomic DNA template. In TCRdb, the reads were re-called with MiXCR into one record per CDR3 protein. The table has around 140,000 distinct CDR3 sequences, 41% seen once. The sequencing sample was made of sorted CD4+, CD8+, or CD8+CD57+ T cells (not recorded which) from PBMCs. The receptors come from a human donor in good health, serving as a control.

This clonotype was recorded many times. The chain joins TRBV15 to TRBJ1-3, with no clear D. Germline values: CDR1 LNHNV, CDR2 YYDKDF (reference sequence). V was trimmed by 0 bases and J by 4 bases, leaving 7 bases between them. This CDR3 region has 14 residues. In DNA form, the CDR3 reads TGTGCCACCAGCAGAGAAGTACAGGGAAACACCATATATTTT. Translation gives CATSREVQGNTIYF.

J is TRBJ1-3 and V is TRBV15; D is undetermined. The CDR3 loop spans 16 amino acids. Germline lookup yields CDR1 LNHNV and CDR2 YYDKDF (reference sequence). Trimming pared 0 bases from V and 0 bases from J, leaving 9 bases between. The CDR3: CATSREDHISGNTIYF. CDR3 DNA sequence: TGTGCCACCAGCAGAGAGGACCATATCTCTGGAAACACCATATATTTT. Full variable domain (remainder filled in from reference TRBV15 and TRBJ1-3): DAMVIQNPRYQVTQFGKPVTLSCSQTLNHNVMYWYQQKSSQAPKLLFHYYDKDFNNEADTPDNFQSRRPNTSFCFLDIRSPGLGDTAMYLCATSREDHISGNTIYFGEGSWLTVV.

This chain joins TRBV20-1 and TRBJ2-1; 7 nucleotides agree with TRBD2. In germline, CDR1 is DFQATT, CDR2 SNEGSKA (reference sequence). Unmatched junction bases numbered 12, after V lost 6 bases and J lost 7 bases. CDR3 length equals 14 residues. CDR3 loop: CSADRAGTGNEQFF. The CDR3 DNA reads as TGCAGTGCGGATCGAGCGGGAACTGGGAATGAGCAGTTCTTC.

This clonotype was found many times. The chain is built from TRBV19 and TRBJ1-2; a possible D gene is TRBD1 (6 bases). The V gene's germline CDR1 is LNHDA and CDR2 SQIVND (reference sequence). Deletions cut 6 bases from V and 1 base from J, with 15 bases between. CDR3 length: 15 amino acids. Here the CDR3 DNA reads TGTGCCAGTAGGAACGGACAGAACGATAACTATGGCTACACCTTC. It specifies CASRNGQNDNYGYTF.

Of note for this clonotype: This may stem from a read error, because a much larger clone lies one nucleotide away. DNA of the CDR3: TGTGCCAGCAGCCCACAACAGGGGGAGAGGAACGCTGAAGCTTTCTTT. Amino acid sequence: CASSPQQGERNAEAFF. The chain couples TRBV4-2 to TRBJ1-1, with 8 nucleotides matching TRBD1. Germline loops: CDR1 LGHNA, CDR2 YNFKEQ. The CDR3 is 16 amino acids.

This chain links TRBV2 with TRBJ1-2; TRBD1 matches at 9 bases. CDR3 length: 15 amino acids. V shed 1 base and J 3 bases; nucleotides not matched to a gene: 3. Germline V lookup: CDR1 SNHLY, CDR2 FYNNEI. CDR3 protein: CASSEGTGAHYGYTF. DNA of the CDR3: TGTGCCAGCAGTGAAGGGACAGGGGCTCACTATGGCTACACCTTC.

CDR3 in DNA: TGTGCCAGCAGCTTAGGGGGGGCGGCTGAAGCTTTCTTT. Amino acids: CASSLGGAAEAFF. The chain uses TRBV11-1 and TRBJ1-1, with a tentative D call TRBD1 (6 bases). There are 13 residues in the CDR3. Per the germline V gene, CDR1 is SGHAT and CDR2 is FQDESV (reference sequence). With 1 base removed from V and 6 bases from J, the gap between germline ends came to 9 bases. The full variable domain, completed using reference TRBV11-1 and TRBJ1-1, is EAEVAQSPRYKITEKSQAVAFWCDPISGHATLYWYRQILGQGPELLVQFQDESVVDDSQLPKDRFSAERLKGVDSTLKIQPAELGDSAMYLCASSLGGAAEAFFGQGTRLTVV.

This clonotype has a handful of counts. The chain recombines TRBV19 with TRBJ1-1; 9 nucleotides match TRBD1. J lost 4 bases, V lost 9 bases, and 6 bases had no gene match. Germline CDR1 LNHDA, CDR2 SQIVND (reference sequence). This CDR3 has 13 amino acids. The CDR3 DNA follows: TGTGCCAGCCAAAGGGACAGGGCCACTGAAGCTTTCTTT. Its translation: CASQRDRATEAFF.

V gene TRBV11-1 combines with J gene TRBJ2-3; tentatively, D is TRBD1 or TRBD2 (5 bases each). Germline CDR1 SGHAT, CDR2 FQDESV (reference sequence). This CDR3 has 16 amino acids. V dropped 1 base and J dropped 5 bases, with 16 bases sitting between them. The CDR3 coding sequence is TGTGCCAGCAGCTTAGTTGTCGGGACGTTGGGAGATACGCAGTATTTT. Its translation is CASSLVVGTLGDTQYF. The whole variable domain, remainder taken from reference TRBV11-1 and TRBJ2-3, is EAEVAQSPRYKITEKSQAVAFWCDPISGHATLYWYRQILGQGPELLVQFQDESVVDDSQLPKDRFSAERLKGVDSTLKIQPAELGDSAMYLCASSLVVGTLGDTQYFGPGTRLTVL.

About this clonotype: One end of the junction does not line up with germline, which may come from a read error. The gene calls are TRBV15 and TRBJ2-2, with 8 bases identical to TRBD1. Germline V gene sequence: CDR1 LNHNV, CDR2 YYDKDF (reference sequence). The CDR3 sequence is 16 residues long. The CDR3 DNA is TGTGCCGCCAGCAGAGGATCGGCAGGGGGCTCAGAGGAGCTGTTTTTT. Protein: CAASRGSAGGSEELFF.

Note on this clonotype: This clone may be a read error of a much larger clone one base away. This likely comes from a read error, as the CDR3 has no conserved phenylalanine or tryptophan at its end. V gene TRBV11-2 combines with J gene TRBJ1-1; TRBD1 might be the D (5 bases). This CDR3 spans 16 amino acids. V was shortened by 5 bases and J by 1 base, with 17 bases between the two germline ends. The germline CDR1 and CDR2 sequences are SGHAT and FQNNGV. The CDR3 DNA follows: TGTGCCAGCAGCCCTACTAGGGGTCGAACGAACACTGAAGCTTTCTCT. It specifies CASSPTRGRTNTEAFS.

This clonotype was found many times. One junction end disagrees with the germline gene, perhaps due to a read error. The rearrangement links TRBV2 to TRBJ2-5; possible D gene TRBD2, 9 bases. CDR1 and CDR2 from the germline V gene are SNHLY and FYNNEI. The CDR3 has 14 amino acids. As DNA, the CDR3 is TGTGCCAGCAGTCCTCAGGCGGGAGGGGCTGGGACAGGCTTC. It translates to CASSPQAGGAGTGF.

The rearrangement links TRBV30 to TRBJ1-4; D gene ambiguous. V lost 3 bases and J 0 bases, leaving 5 bases between the germline ends. The CDR3 runs to 13 residues. Germline V lookup: CDR1 GTSNPN, CDR2 SVGIG (reference sequence). The CDR3 region has the DNA TGTGCCTGGAGAGGTACAACTAATGAAAAACTGTTTTTT. It encodes CAWRGTTNEKLFF.

This clonotype came up many times. The chain recombines TRBV6-2 or TRBV6-3 with TRBJ2-7; a weak D match, TRBD1 (6 bases). The CDR3 is 18 residues long. Per the germline V gene, CDR1 is MNHEY and CDR2 is SVGEGT. V lost 0 bases and J 2 bases, leaving 20 bases between the germline ends. Here the CDR3 DNA reads TGTGCCAGCAGTTACTCGATCGGGAATGGGGGCTTCGCCTACGAGCAGTACTTC. It specifies CASSYSIGNGGFAYEQYF.

The V call is TRBV20-1, the J call TRBJ2-3, with D possibly being TRBD1 (5 bases). Germline V gives CDR1 DFQATT, CDR2 SNEGSKA (reference sequence). The CDR3 extends over 14 amino acids. V was clipped by 5 bases and J by 3 bases, with 15 bases between them. CDR3 sequence reads: CSAEQGVGTDTQYF. CDR3 DNA sequence: TGCAGTGCTGAGCAGGGTGTTGGGACAGATACGCAGTATTTT.

The rearrangement links TRBV4-2 to TRBJ1-6; D might be TRBD1 (5 bases). The germline V gene has CDR1 LGHNA and CDR2 YNFKEQ. The CDR3 extends over 15 amino acids. V was clipped by 0 bases and J by 9 bases, with 12 bases between them. CDR3 sequence (DNA): TGTGCCAGCAGCCAAGATCCTGGAGACAGTTCACCCCTCCACTTT. This encodes CASSQDPGDSSPLHF.

Many counts were recorded for this clonotype. The CDR3 loop is CASNSELSTVQYF. The CDR3 DNA follows: TGTGCCAGCAATTCCGAACTATCTACGGTGCAGTACTTC. V and J are TRBV12-3 or TRBV12-4 and TRBJ2-7; D remains ambiguous. Trimming removed 7 bases at V and 9 bases at J, with 19 bases between. This CDR3 region has 13 residues.

Comments on this clonotype: One junction end disagrees with the germline gene, perhaps due to a read error. V is TRBV2 and J is TRBJ1-1, with 8 nucleotides matching TRBD1. CDR3 length equals 14 residues. Germline V CDR1 and CDR2: SNHLY, FYNNEI. Here the CDR3 reads CAGSEGQGFTEAFF. The CDR3 DNA reads TGTGCCGGCAGTGAAGGACAGGGATTCACTGAAGCTTTCTTT.

This clonotype was seen many times. One junction end disagrees with the germline gene, perhaps due to a read error. J is TRBJ1-5 and V is TRBV12-5; the match to TRBD1 covers 7 bases. The CDR3 totals 14 residues. Germline assignment: CDR1 LGHNT and CDR2 FRNRAP. Here the CDR3 DNA reads TGTGCTAGTGGTATGGGACAGCCCAATCAGCCCCGGCATTTT. It translates to CASGMGQPNQPRHF.

CDR3 region: CASSEAPGPDIDQPQHF. CDR3 nucleotide sequence: TGTGCCAGCAGTGAAGCTCCGGGCCCCGACATTGATCAGCCCCAGCATTTT. V usage is TRBV6-1 and J usage is TRBJ1-5; D is unresolved. Between the trimmed V and J ends, which lost 0 bases and 5 bases, there was a span of 17 bases. This CDR3 is built from 17 residues. Germline V CDR1 and CDR2: MNHNS, SASEGT.

The rearrangement uses TRBV2 and TRBJ1-2; TRBD1 aligns across 9 bases. Germline CDR1 reads SNHLY; CDR2 reads FYNNEI. The CDR3 runs to 15 residues. V shed 2 bases, J shed 6 bases, and the junction held 7 bases outside the gene matches. The chain's CDR3 is CASSEKRGQGDGYTF. The CDR3 DNA sequence: TGTGCCAGCAGTGAAAAAAGGGGACAGGGCGATGGCTACACCTTC. The full variable domain, in which reference TRBV2 and TRBJ1-2 provide the parts outside the CDR3, is EPEVTQTPSHQVTQMGQEVILRCVPISNHLYFYWYRQILGQKVEFLVSFYNNEISEKSEIFDDQFSVERPDGSNFTLKIRSTKLEDSAMYFCASSEKRGQGDGYTFGSGTRLTVV.

Worth noting for this clonotype: Just one base apart from a much larger clone, this may be a read error. This sequence joins TRBV20-1 and TRBJ2-2; 7 nucleotides match TRBD2. From germline, CDR1 is DFQATT and CDR2 SNEGSKA (reference sequence). The CDR3 contains 15 residues. The CDR3 sequence: CSAPLAGVNTGELLF. The CDR3 nucleotides read TGCAGTGCCCCTCTGGCGGGAGTGAACACCGGGGAGCTGCTTTTT.

This clonotype was seen a few times. The chain joins TRBV24-1 to TRBJ2-3; D gene ambiguous. The CDR3 runs 13 residues. From germline, CDR1 is KGHDR and CDR2 SFDVKD. V gave up 4 bases and J gave up 1 base, with 5 bases separating them. The CDR3 DNA sequence: TGTGCCACCAGTGACCATGGCACAGATACGCAGTATTTT. Protein sequence: CATSDHGTDTQYF.

The chain is built from TRBV10-3 and TRBJ1-2, with a weak D call TRBD1 (6 bases). The length of the CDR3 is 13 residues. The V end lost 7 bases, the J end lost 8 bases, and 17 bases lay between the germline ends. Germline CDR1 is ENHRY and CDR2 is SYGVKD. CDR3 DNA: TGTGCCATCACCCAGGACAGATCGCGGGGCTACACCTTC. It translates to CAITQDRSRGYTF.